The 16 T cell receptor beta chains below come from one sample, sequenced in a study of CD8+ T cells in alopecia areata. Indicated treatment: oral pan-JAK inhibitor, 5-10 mg twice daily. It was cDNA, reverse transcribed from extracted RNA, that served as the sequencing template. Sequencing was performed with immunoSEQ multiplex PCR; in TCRdb, only in-frame clones are kept and a portion is missing. The sample records more than 100,000 clones, about nine tenths being singletons. This sample comprised CD8+ T cells sorted from blood, obtained at approximately week 31, from a patient treated with tofacitinib. The receptors were sampled from a human donor with alopecia areata.

The chain couples TRBV29-1 to TRBJ2-5; weak D call: TRBD1 (6 bases). V was cut by 7 bases and J by 1 base, with 16 bases left in between. The germline CDR1 and CDR2 sequences are SQVTM and ANQGSEA. This CDR3 has 14 residues. CDR3: CSAGRLGAQETQYF. The CDR3 region has the DNA TGCAGCGCCGGAAGACTGGGGGCCCAAGAGACCCAGTACTTC.

This chain links TRBV13 with TRBJ2-7; TRBD2 aligns across 7 bases. Trimming removed 0 bases from V and 3 bases from J; junction bases left unmatched: 11. Germline values: CDR1 PRHDT, CDR2 FYEKMQ (reference sequence). There are 17 residues in the CDR3. This chain's CDR3 is CASSLGSSTSRFYEQYF. Here the CDR3 DNA reads TGTGCCAGCAGCTTAGGTTCATCGACTAGCAGGTTCTACGAGCAGTACTTC.

This clone was seen only a few times. This chain joins TRBV29-1 and TRBJ2-7, with D possibly matching TRBD1 (6 bases). The CDR3 is 15 residues long. Germline CDR1 and CDR2: SQVTM and ANQGSEA. V lost 6 bases to trimming and J lost 3 bases, with 21 bases between them. This CDR3 reads CSVEEGGTAHYEQYF. The CDR3 coding sequence is TGCAGCGTCGAGGAAGGGGGTACTGCTCACTACGAGCAGTACTTC.

The genes are TRBV7-3 and TRBJ2-7; weak D call: TRBD2 (5 bases). The V end was cut by 8 bases, the J end by 5 bases, with 13 bases between. CDR1 is SGHTA and CDR2 is FQGTGA in the germline V gene. The CDR3 spans 12 residues. CDR3 loop: CASGTSPHEQYF. DNA for the CDR3: TGTGCCAGCGGCACTAGTCCCCACGAGCAGTACTTC.

The chain joins TRBV2 to TRBJ2-7; the match to TRBD2 covers 10 bases. Germline V CDR1 and CDR2: SNHLY, FYNNEI. This CDR3 is 18 amino acids long. The V gene end was trimmed by 2 bases and the J gene end by 0 bases; junction bases not matched to a gene: 10. CDR3 loop: CASSELIWRTSGSYEQYF. The CDR3 bases are TGTGCCAGCAGTGAATTGATCTGGAGGACTAGCGGCTCCTACGAGCAGTACTTC.

The chain couples TRBV11-2 to TRBJ2-3; 10 bases fit TRBD2. This CDR3 is built from 17 residues. Germline assignment: CDR1 SGHAT and CDR2 FQNNGV. After removal of 2 bases from V and 3 bases from J, the junction contained 8 bases not matched to a gene. The CDR3 DNA sequence: TGTGCCAGCAGCTTAAGGCTAGCGGGGGTAGATACAGATACGCAGTATTTT. Translation gives CASSLRLAGVDTDTQYF.

The chain combines TRBV15 with TRBJ1-2; D remains unclear. The germline CDR1 and CDR2 sequences are LNHNV and YYDKDF (reference sequence). This CDR3 has 15 residues. Trimming cost V 4 bases and J 2 bases, with 14 bases left between them. The CDR3 here is CATSTSWATNYGYTF. CDR3 bases: TGTGCCACCAGCACCTCTTGGGCGACGAACTATGGCTACACCTTC.

This clone came up once. The chain links TRBV6-6 to TRBJ2-3; no clear D gene. The CDR3 consists of 12 residues. The germline CDR1 and CDR2 sequences are MNHNY and SVGAGI (reference sequence). With 4 bases removed from V and 5 bases from J, the gap between germline ends came to 7 bases. The CDR3: CASSSPGDTQYF. DNA for the CDR3: TGTGCCAGCAGTTCACCTGGAGATACGCAGTATTTT.

The chain carries TRBV9 and TRBJ2-1; D not resolved. V dropped 5 bases and J dropped 7 bases, with 13 bases sitting between them. This CDR3 comprises 13 residues. CDR1 is SGDLS and CDR2 is YYNGEE in the germline V gene. The CDR3 reads CASSEAWANEQFF. Here the CDR3 DNA reads TGTGCCAGCAGTGAGGCTTGGGCAAATGAGCAGTTCTTC.

The chain couples TRBV7-9 to TRBJ1-6; possible D gene TRBD1, 6 bases. CDR3 length: 14 residues. Trimming left V 8 bases short and J 10 bases short, with 18 bases between. Germline values: CDR1 SEHNR, CDR2 FQNEAQ (reference sequence). The CDR3 protein is CASGGPEKRSPLHF. The CDR3 DNA sequence: TGTGCCAGCGGGGGGCCTGAGAAAAGATCACCCCTCCACTTT.

The chain carries TRBV7-9 and TRBJ1-1, with no clear D. The V gene lost 5 bases and the J gene lost 7 bases, with 11 bases spanning the gap. The CDR3 length is 12 residues. Germline CDR1 and CDR2: SEHNR and FQNEAQ (reference sequence). The CDR3 DNA is TGTGCCAGCAGCCACATTGGGCGTGAAGCTTTCTTT. It specifies CASSHIGREAFF.

The J gene is TRBJ2-1, the V gene TRBV29-1, with TRBD2 matching over 12 bases. The ends lost 0 bases at V and 6 bases at J; junction bases unmatched: 9. Per germline, CDR1 SQVTM and CDR2 ANQGSEA. CDR3 length: 17 residues. The CDR3 DNA is TGCAGCGTTGAAGAGCCACTAGCGGGAGGATTTGGCAATGAGCAGTTCTTC. It encodes CSVEEPLAGGFGNEQFF.

This chain connects TRBV5-4 to TRBJ2-7, with TRBD2 matching 7 bases. CDR3 length equals 14 residues. Looked up from germline, CDR1 is SGHNT and CDR2 is YYREEE (reference sequence). V lost 0 bases, J lost 2 bases, and 2 bases stayed unmatched. The CDR3 loop reads CASSLASGTYEQYF. The CDR3 bases are TGTGCCAGCAGCTTGGCTAGCGGAACCTACGAGCAGTACTTC.

The V call is TRBV11-1, the J call TRBJ2-7; weak D call: TRBD1 (5 bases). The CDR3 length is 15 residues. With 0 bases removed from V and 2 bases from J, the gap between germline ends came to 11 bases. Per germline, CDR1 SGHAT and CDR2 FQDESV (reference sequence). The CDR3 sequence: CASSLADTLTYEQYF. DNA for the CDR3: TGTGCCAGCAGCTTAGCGGACACGTTAACCTACGAGCAGTACTTC.

CDR3 coding DNA: TGTGCCAGCAGTGAGTTGAAGACTAGTCTTATCCCAGATACGCAGTATTTT. This sequence encodes CASSELKTSLIPDTQYF. The gene calls are TRBV25-1 and TRBJ2-3, with D perhaps matching TRBD2 (6 bases). Germline CDR1 reads MGHDK; CDR2 reads SYGVNS. The CDR3 runs 17 residues. V lost 3 bases and J 4 bases, leaving 20 bases between the germline ends.

The V gene is TRBV5-4, the J gene TRBJ2-1; D is uncertain. Germline V gene sequence: CDR1 SGHNT, CDR2 YYREEE (reference sequence). The length of the CDR3 is 14 residues. V was pared by 0 bases and J by 8 bases, with 12 bases between. DNA of the CDR3: TGTGCCAGCAGCTTGGAGCCTGGTGGCGATGAGCAGTTCTTC. Amino acids: CASSLEPGGDEQFF. Using reference TRBV5-4 and TRBJ2-1 for the parts outside the CDR3, the full variable domain is ETGVTQSPTHLIKTRGQQVTLRCSSQSGHNTVSWYQQALGQGPQFIFQYYREEENGRGNFPPRFSGLQFPNYSSELNVNALELDDSALYLCASSLEPGGDEQFFGPGTRLTVL.